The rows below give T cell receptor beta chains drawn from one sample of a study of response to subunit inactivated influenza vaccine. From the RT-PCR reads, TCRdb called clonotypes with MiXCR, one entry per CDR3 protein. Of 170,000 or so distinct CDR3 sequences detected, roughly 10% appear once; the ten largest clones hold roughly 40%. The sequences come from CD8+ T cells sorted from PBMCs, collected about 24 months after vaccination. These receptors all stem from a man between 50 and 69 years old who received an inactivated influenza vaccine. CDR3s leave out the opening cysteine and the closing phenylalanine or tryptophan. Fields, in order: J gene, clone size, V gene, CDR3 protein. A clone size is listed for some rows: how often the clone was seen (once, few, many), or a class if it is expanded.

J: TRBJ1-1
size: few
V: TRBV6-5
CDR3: ASGQGPEAF

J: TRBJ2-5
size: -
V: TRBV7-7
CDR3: ASSLVMGVGETQY

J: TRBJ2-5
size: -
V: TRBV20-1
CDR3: SARDAARDRWWYQETQY

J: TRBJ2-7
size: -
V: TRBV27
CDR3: ASSLYLAGEVGEQY

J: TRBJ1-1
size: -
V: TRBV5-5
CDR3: ASSLEGGPDTEAF

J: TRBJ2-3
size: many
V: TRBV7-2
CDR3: ASSLVGDTQY

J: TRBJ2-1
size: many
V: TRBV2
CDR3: ASSPSGFAIHEQF

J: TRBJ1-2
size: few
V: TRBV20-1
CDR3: SATQGFNYGYT

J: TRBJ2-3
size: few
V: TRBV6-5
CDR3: ASSYPKYLAGTDTQY

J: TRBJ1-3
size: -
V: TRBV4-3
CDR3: ASSQSRISGNTIY

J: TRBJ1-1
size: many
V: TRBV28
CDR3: ASRYRDTNTEAF

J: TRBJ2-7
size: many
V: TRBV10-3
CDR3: AISESGDNHEQY

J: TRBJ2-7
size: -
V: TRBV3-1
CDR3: ASSQDGPTGVNYEQY

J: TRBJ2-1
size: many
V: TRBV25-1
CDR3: ASNSPRGHNEQF

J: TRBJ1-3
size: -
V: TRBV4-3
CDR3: ASSLGTGEVFGNTIY

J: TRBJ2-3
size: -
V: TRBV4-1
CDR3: ASSQDLWGATDTQY

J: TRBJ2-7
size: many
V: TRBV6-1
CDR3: ASSDNRGSLGEQY

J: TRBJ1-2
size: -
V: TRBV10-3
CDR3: ATAVPGLNYGYT

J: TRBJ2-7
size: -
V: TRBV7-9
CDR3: ASSLVPGQGTYEQY

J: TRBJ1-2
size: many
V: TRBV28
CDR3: ASSPLGTYYGYT

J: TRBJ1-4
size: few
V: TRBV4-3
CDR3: ASSPRGGGYEKLF

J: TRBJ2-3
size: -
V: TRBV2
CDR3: ASSELAGGITDTQY

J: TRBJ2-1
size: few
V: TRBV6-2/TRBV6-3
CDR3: ASSYGLGPPYNEQF

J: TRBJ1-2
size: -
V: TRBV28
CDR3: ASSSPETGFFVGYT

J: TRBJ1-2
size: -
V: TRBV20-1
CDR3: SAHRLANYGYT

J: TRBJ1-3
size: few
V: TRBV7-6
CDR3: ASSSQVHGNTIY

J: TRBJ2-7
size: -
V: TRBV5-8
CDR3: ASSLASALYEQY

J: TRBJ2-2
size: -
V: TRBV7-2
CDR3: ASSWLGPGELF

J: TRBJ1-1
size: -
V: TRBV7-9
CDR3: ASENLGTGEAF

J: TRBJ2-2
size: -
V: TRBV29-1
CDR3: SVYFPHRVSGELF

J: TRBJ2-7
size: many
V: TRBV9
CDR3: ASSSPQAGEQY

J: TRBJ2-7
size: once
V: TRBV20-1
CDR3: SARDMRQSYEQY

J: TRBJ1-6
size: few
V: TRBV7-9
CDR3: ASSPTGGFSSPLH

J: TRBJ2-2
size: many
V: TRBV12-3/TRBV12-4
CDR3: ASGRVTTGELF

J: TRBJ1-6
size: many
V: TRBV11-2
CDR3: ASSLGVVGGGSPLH

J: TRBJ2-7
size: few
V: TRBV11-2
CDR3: ASSLGYGVEQY

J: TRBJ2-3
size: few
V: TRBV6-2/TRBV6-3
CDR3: ASSYWGARTDTQY

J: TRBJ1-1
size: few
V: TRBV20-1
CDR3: SARDSNTPLAEAF

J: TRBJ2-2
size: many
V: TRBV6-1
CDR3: ASTSGRRAGELF

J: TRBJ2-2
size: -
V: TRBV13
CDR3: ASSLGWAGELF

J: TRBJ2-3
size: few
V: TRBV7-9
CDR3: ASSLGGASTDTQY

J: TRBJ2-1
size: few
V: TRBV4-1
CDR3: ASSHYPLGQGALVEQF

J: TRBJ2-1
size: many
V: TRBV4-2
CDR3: ASSPDSGRHYNEQF

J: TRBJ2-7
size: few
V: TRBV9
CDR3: ASSPSPGQSYEQY

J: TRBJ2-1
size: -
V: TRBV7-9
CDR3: ASLGQGVYNEQF

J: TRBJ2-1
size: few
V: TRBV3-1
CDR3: ASSQDLGTGPYNEQF

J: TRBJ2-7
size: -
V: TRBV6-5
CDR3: ASSYQEQDSSYEQY

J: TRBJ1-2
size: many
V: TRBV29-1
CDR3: SVEVGYGYT

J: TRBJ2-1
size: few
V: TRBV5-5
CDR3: ASSVLDNEQF

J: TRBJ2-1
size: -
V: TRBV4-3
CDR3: ASSYTWRGESSYNEQF

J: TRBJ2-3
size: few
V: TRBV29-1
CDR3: SVVGSTDTQY

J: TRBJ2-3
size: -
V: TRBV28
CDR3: ASSGTGVRDTQY

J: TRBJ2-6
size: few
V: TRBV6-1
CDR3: ATRRSSGANVLT

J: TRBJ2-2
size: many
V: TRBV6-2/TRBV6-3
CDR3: ASSYGEGPGELF

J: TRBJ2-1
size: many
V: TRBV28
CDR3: ASSFRPLDGYRGVSNEQF

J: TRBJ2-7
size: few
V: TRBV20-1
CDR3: SVGRGEQY

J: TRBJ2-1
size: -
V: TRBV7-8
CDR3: ASSLTAGPYNEQF

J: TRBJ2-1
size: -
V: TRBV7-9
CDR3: ASSWGGGARNEQF

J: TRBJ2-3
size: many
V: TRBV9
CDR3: ASSVEGGTDTQY

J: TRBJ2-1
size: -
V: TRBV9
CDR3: ASSPPLHEQF